Below, 27 T cell receptor beta chains from the same sample are listed, as sequenced in a study of blood T cell repertoires in COVID-19. TCRdb's table, derived via immunoSEQ multiplex PCR, lists solely in-frame clones and lacks some. Seen here are 150,000 to 200,000 clones, 80% to 85% observed once, and the top ten hold roughly 9.5%. What was sequenced was peripheral blood. These receptor sequences come from a woman aged 80 or over with active or convalescent COVID-19.

This sequence joins TRBV14 and TRBJ1-1, with 7 bases fitting TRBD1. The CDR3 spans 16 residues. The junction had 6 bases not matched to a gene; V was cut back by 2 bases and J by 0 bases. Germline CDR1 SGHDN, CDR2 FVKESK. Here the CDR3 reads CASSQHQGVMNTEAFF. DNA of the CDR3: TGTGCCAGCAGCCAACATCAGGGGGTCATGAACACTGAAGCTTTCTTT.

This clone was found once. The chain carries TRBV12-3 or TRBV12-4 and TRBJ1-2; 8 bases agree with TRBD1. CDR3 length equals 13 residues. The V gene end was trimmed by 5 bases and the J gene end by 6 bases; junction bases not matched to a gene: 5. The CDR3 DNA is TGTGCCAGCAGTCGACAGGGGCAGGATGGCTACACCTTC. Translation: CASSRQGQDGYTF.

In its sample, this clone was seen once. This sequence joins TRBV5-4 and TRBJ2-1, with 9 bases lining up with TRBD1. From germline, CDR1 is SGHNT and CDR2 YYREEE (reference sequence). After removal of 5 bases from V and 8 bases from J, the junction contained 8 bases not matched to a gene. CDR3 length equals 14 residues. CDR3 residues: CASSAGTGRDEQFF. Written as DNA, the CDR3 is TGTGCCAGCAGTGCCGGGACAGGGCGCGATGAGCAGTTCTTC.

The V gene is TRBV7-2, the J gene TRBJ2-7, with 11 bases aligning to TRBD1. V shed 5 bases, J shed 1 base, and the junction held 4 bases outside the gene matches. CDR1 is SGHTA and CDR2 is FQGNSA in the germline V gene. The CDR3 loop spans 15 amino acids. CDR3 nucleotide sequence: TGTGCCAGCAGCCCTGGACAGGGGGCTTCCTACGAGCAGTACTTC. Its translation: CASSPGQGASYEQYF.

The chain couples TRBV6-2 or TRBV6-3 to TRBJ2-3; the D is unclear. Per the germline V gene, CDR1 is MNHEY and CDR2 is SVGEGT. Trimming took off 6 bases at V and 2 bases at J, with 12 bases between the two ends. The CDR3 runs 14 residues. Here the CDR3 DNA reads TGTGCCAGCAGCTGGCGGCCCTTCACAGATACGCAGTATTTT. Protein product: CASSWRPFTDTQYF.

The chain joins TRBV5-1 to TRBJ2-7; no clear D gene. CDR1 and CDR2 from the germline V gene are SGHRS and YFSETQ. The CDR3 is 13 residues long. V was pared by 2 bases and J by 2 bases, with 8 bases between. As DNA, the CDR3 is TGCGCCAGCAGCTTTTTTCCTGCCTACGAGCAGTACTTC. Amino acids: CASSFFPAYEQYF.

A single count supports this clone. The gene calls are TRBV4-3 and TRBJ1-5, with 10 bases matching TRBD1. V trimming: 4 bases; J trimming: 5 bases; junction bases outside the gene matches: 5. Germline loops: CDR1 LGHNA, CDR2 YSLEER. The CDR3 has 15 residues. The CDR3 spells CASSRGTGDHQPQHF. The CDR3 nucleotides read TGCGCCAGCAGCCGAGGGACAGGGGACCATCAGCCCCAGCATTTT.

Details on this clone: This sample also contains other DNA sequences that code for the same CDR3. The rearrangement joins TRBV6-5 to TRBJ1-2, with D tentatively TRBD1 (6 bases). V was shortened by 6 bases and J by 4 bases, with 9 bases between the two germline ends. The CDR3 length is 12 residues. CDR1 MNHEY and CDR2 SVGAGI come from the germline V gene. CDR3 nucleotide sequence: TGTGCCAGCAGACCGACAGGCTATGGCTACACCTTC. It codes for CASRPTGYGYTF.

The sample holds a few counts of this clone. The chain carries TRBV4-1 and TRBJ1-2; D possibly corresponds to TRBD1 (6 bases). There are 14 residues in the CDR3. V was cut by 0 bases and J by 4 bases, with 9 bases left in between. Germline values: CDR1 MGHRA, CDR2 YSYEKL. The CDR3 DNA is TGCGCCAGCAGCCAAGATCTGACAGGCTATGGCTACACCTTC. Amino acid sequence: CASSQDLTGYGYTF.

This clone was seen a few times. This rearrangement joins TRBV2 to TRBJ1-2; 10 bases line up with TRBD1. After removal of 4 bases from V and 2 bases from J, the junction contained 4 bases not matched to a gene. The germline CDR1 and CDR2 sequences are SNHLY and FYNNEI. The CDR3 covers 15 residues. The chain's CDR3 is CASSVRQGANYGYTF. CDR3 DNA sequence: TGTGCCAGCAGTGTTCGACAGGGGGCAAACTATGGCTACACCTTC.

The V and J genes are TRBV3-1 (or the pseudogene TRBV3-2) and TRBJ2-2; D gene ambiguous. CDR3 size: 14 residues. Looked up from germline, CDR1 is LGHDT and CDR2 is YNNKEL (reference sequence). V was shortened by 3 bases and J by 6 bases, with 11 bases between the two germline ends. The DNA for the CDR3 is TGTGCCAGCAGCCAGGTCCCGCAGGCCGGGGAGCTGTTTTTT. Protein: CASSQVPQAGELFF.

The V and J genes are TRBV11-2 and TRBJ1-2, with D perhaps TRBD1 (5 bases). There are 14 residues in the CDR3. Germline CDR1 reads SGHAT; CDR2 reads FQNNGV. The V and J ends lost 4 bases and 8 bases respectively, with 17 bases between them. CDR3 DNA sequence: TGTGCCAGCAGCTGGGGGGACGTGCAAAACGGCTACACCTTC. Its translation: CASSWGDVQNGYTF. The full variable domain, its missing parts supplied by reference TRBV11-2 and TRBJ1-2, is EAGVAQSPRYKIIEKRQSVAFWCNPISGHATLYWYQQILGQGPKLLIQFQNNGVVDDSQLPKDRFSAERLKGVDSTLKIQPAKLEDSAVYLCASSWGDVQNGYTFGSGTRLTVV.

This clone was detected once. V usage is TRBV7-2 and J usage is TRBJ2-3; the D is unclear. This CDR3 has 15 amino acids. V lost 4 bases and J lost 1, with 12 bases in between. CDR1 and CDR2 from the germline V gene are SGHTA and FQGNSA. The DNA for the CDR3 is TGTGCCAGCAGCTACCGAATACGGGGCACAGATACGCAGTATTTT. This encodes CASSYRIRGTDTQYF.

V usage is TRBV7-2 and J usage is TRBJ2-3, with TRBD2 matching over 10 bases. V was clipped by 5 bases and J by 6 bases; unmatched bases: 17. The CDR3 has 18 amino acids. Germline-derived CDR1 and CDR2 are SGHTA and FQGNSA. This CDR3 reads CASSPRGRAGGQRDTQYF. The DNA for the CDR3 is TGTGCCAGCAGCCCCCGGGGTAGAGCGGGGGGGCAGCGGGATACGCAGTATTTT.

The chain links TRBV5-1 to TRBJ1-6; no definite D call. V shed 5 bases and J shed 8 bases, with 11 bases lying between them. CDR3 length: 13 residues. The germline V gene has CDR1 SGHRS and CDR2 YFSETQ. The CDR3 is CASRLSGDSPLHF. The CDR3 region has the DNA TGCGCCAGCAGACTGTCCGGGGATTCACCCCTCCACTTT. Variable domain in full (rest from reference TRBV5-1 and TRBJ1-6): KAGVTQTPRYLIKTRGQQVTLSCSPISGHRSVSWYQQTPGQGLQFLFEYFSETQRNKGNFPGRFSGRQFSNSRSEMNVSTLELGDSALYLCASRLSGDSPLHFGNGTRLTVT.

This clone was counted once. The chain uses TRBV7-2 and TRBJ2-1; TRBD2 matches at 9 bases. Germline assignment: CDR1 SGHTA and CDR2 FQGNSA. The CDR3 extends over 16 amino acids. V lost 5 bases to trimming and J lost 6 bases; unmatched junction nucleotides: 11. The CDR3 region is CASSPSPGLAGNEQFF. As DNA, the CDR3 is TGTGCCAGCAGCCCGAGCCCGGGACTAGCTGGCAATGAGCAGTTCTTC.

This clone was recorded a few times. This chain joins TRBV6-2 or TRBV6-3 and TRBJ1-5; a weak D match, TRBD1 (5 bases). Germline CDR1 reads MNHEY; CDR2 reads SVGEGT. This CDR3 spans 16 amino acids. Trimming left V 3 bases short and J 0 bases short, with 12 bases between. The CDR3 sequence is CASSYDSLYSNQPQHF. The CDR3 DNA follows: TGTGCCAGCAGTTATGACAGCCTCTATAGCAATCAGCCCCAGCATTTT.

The genes are TRBV19 and TRBJ1-5, with D perhaps TRBD1 (6 bases). V was pared by 3 bases and J by 7 bases, with 16 bases between. The CDR3 is 15 residues long. Per the germline V gene, CDR1 is LNHDA and CDR2 is SQIVND (reference sequence). CDR3 sequence reads: CASSIVFGTWQPQHF. DNA of the CDR3: TGTGCCAGTAGTATCGTTTTCGGGACATGGCAGCCCCAGCATTTT.

Notes on this clone: At the DNA level, this CDR3 is encoded by other sequences in the same sample as well. The V gene is TRBV5-1, the J gene TRBJ2-1; D is possibly TRBD2 (5 bases). The CDR3 is 13 residues long. The germline V gene encodes CDR1 SGHRS and CDR2 YFSETQ. Trimming left V 0 bases short and J 7 bases short, with 8 bases between. The DNA of the CDR3 is TGCGCCAGCAGCTTGGTTCCGGGAAATGAGCAGTTCTTC. It is translated as CASSLVPGNEQFF.

The chain recombines TRBV18 with TRBJ1-4; maybe TRBD1 (5 bases). The CDR3 extends over 14 amino acids. Germline V lookup: CDR1 KGHSH, CDR2 LQKENI. V lost 6 bases and J lost 8, with 16 bases in between. CDR3 nucleotides: TGTGCCAGCTCTCTCGATGGGGGGAAGGAAAAACTGTTTTTT. Its protein is CASSLDGGKEKLFF.

This chain links TRBV7-8 with TRBJ1-2; D is perhaps TRBD1 (6 bases). Trimming left V 5 bases short and J 2 bases short, with 15 bases between. Germline assignment: CDR1 SGHVS and CDR2 FQNEAQ. CDR3 size: 15 residues. The CDR3 DNA follows: TGTGCCAGCAGCCTTTGGGAGGGGGTGAACTATGGCTACACCTTC. Translating gives CASSLWEGVNYGYTF.

V gene TRBV13 combines with J gene TRBJ2-1, with 12 bases identical to TRBD2. The CDR3 consists of 20 residues. V was clipped by 5 bases and J by 2 bases; unmatched bases: 16. CDR1 is PRHDT and CDR2 is FYEKMQ in the germline V gene (reference sequence). The CDR3 DNA follows: TGTGCCAGCAGCCCCGACCTAGCGGGGGGGCCTGCTGCGGCCTACAATGAGCAGTTCTTC. Its translation: CASSPDLAGGPAAAYNEQFF. Full variable domain (outside the CDR3, taken from reference TRBV13 and TRBJ2-1): AAGVIQSPRHLIKEKRETATLKCYPIPRHDTVYWYQQGPGQDPQFLISFYEKMQSDKGSIPDRFSAQQFSDYHSELNMSSLELGDSALYFCASSPDLAGGPAAAYNEQFFGPGTRLTVL.

This chain links TRBV6-5 with TRBJ1-2; TRBD1 aligns across 10 bases. Germline trimming cut 5 bases from V and 7 bases from J; bases unmatched to any gene: 7. Germline V gene lookup returns CDR1 MNHEY and CDR2 SVGAGI. This CDR3 region has 14 residues. The CDR3 DNA follows: TGTGCCAGCAGTCTGGGGACAGGGGCGTCTGGCTACACCTTC. It translates to CASSLGTGASGYTF.

The rearrangement links TRBV11-2 to TRBJ2-2; 8 bases line up with TRBD2. The CDR3 extends over 16 amino acids. Losses at the gene ends were 7 bases for V and 1 base for J; bases not matched to a gene: 8. CDR1 SGHAT and CDR2 FQNNGV come from the germline V gene. In DNA form, the CDR3 reads TGTGCCAGCACCAATCTACGGGGGGGGAACACCGGGGAGCTGTTTTTT. Its protein is CASTNLRGGNTGELFF.

This clone was recorded once. The rearrangement uses TRBV15 and TRBJ2-2; perhaps TRBD2 as D (6 bases). With 1 base removed from V and 3 bases from J, the gap between germline ends came to 6 bases. The germline V gene has CDR1 LNHNV and CDR2 YYDKDF (reference sequence). The CDR3 length is 14 residues. The DNA of the CDR3 is TGTGCCACCAGCAGAGGGGGGGACACCGGGGAGCTGTTTTTT. The encoded protein is CATSRGGDTGELFF.

This clone was observed a single time. The chain links TRBV15 to TRBJ2-7, with 8 bases fitting TRBD1. CDR3 length: 13 residues. CDR1 is LNHNV and CDR2 is YYDKDF in the germline V gene (reference sequence). Losses at the gene ends were 4 bases for V and 7 bases for J; bases not matched to a gene: 6. CDR3 amino acids: CATSTDRAREQYF. In DNA form, the CDR3 reads TGTGCCACCAGCACGGACAGGGCTCGGGAGCAGTACTTC.

This clone has a single count. This chain connects TRBV6-1 to TRBJ2-3, with TRBD1 matching over 8 bases. The CDR3 spans 15 residues. Germline assignment: CDR1 MNHNS and CDR2 SASEGT. V trimming: 2 bases; J trimming: 1 base; junction bases outside the gene matches: 2. The CDR3 DNA follows: TGTGCCAGCAGTGAACCGGGACAGGGCACAGATACGCAGTATTTT. This translates into CASSEPGQGTDTQYF.